Shown below are 2 T cell receptor beta chains from a single sample sequenced in a study of blood T cell repertoires in COVID-19. Generated by immunoSEQ multiplex PCR, the TCRdb table keeps only in-frame clones and is missing some. The sample lists approximately 65,000 clones; 90% were seen once. The sample consisted of peripheral blood. These receptors were collected from a young woman with acute or convalescent COVID-19.

This chain joins TRBV5-6 and TRBJ2-7; the match to TRBD2 covers 11 bases. The junction had 5 bases not matched to a gene; V was cut back by 5 bases and J by 4 bases. The CDR3 loop spans 14 amino acids. CDR1 is SGHDT, CDR2 YYEEEE, per germline. This CDR3 is CASRSSGRLYEQYF. As DNA, the CDR3 is TGTGCCAGCAGATCTAGCGGGAGGTTATACGAGCAGTACTTC.

This clone occurred once. This chain connects TRBV7-9 to TRBJ2-2; 10 bases are a match to TRBD2. V shed 5 bases, J shed 0 bases, and the junction held 3 bases outside the gene matches. The CDR3 length is 16 residues. The germline gives CDR1 SEHNR, CDR2 FQNEAQ (reference sequence). The CDR3 bases are TGTGCCAGCAGCCCTGGACTAGCGGCGAACACCGGGGAGCTGTTTTTT. Encoded protein: CASSPGLAANTGELFF.